The entry below gives a single TCR beta chain sequence along with its context. These data belong to a study of blood T cell repertoires in COVID-19. Here immunoSEQ multiplex PCR was the method, and the copy in TCRdb shows in-frame clones only, minus some. The sample has about 120,000 clones, about 82% seen once; the top ten hold around 16%. Germline V gene data show CDR1 as SEHNR and CDR2 as FQNEAQ (reference sequence). The CDR3 runs 11 residues. The V end was cut by 1 base, the J end by 10 bases, with 7 bases between. The origin of this receptor is a man aged 55 to 69 with active or convalescent COVID-19. The sequencing sample was made of peripheral blood. This chain connects TRBV7-9 to TRBJ2-5, with D unresolved. CDR3 nucleotides: TGTGCCAGCAGCTTAGAGGCGGTCCAGTACTTC. Translation gives CASSLEAVQYF.